A selection of T cell receptor beta chains follows, all from one sample in a study of cytomegalovirus exposure and HLA in healthy donors. Clones were sequenced by immunoSEQ multiplex PCR, and TCRdb holds only the in-frame ones, with some missing. The sample includes some 89,000 clones. The sequenced sample was PBMCs. These receptors were collected from a woman aged 25 to 39 in good health and CMV-seronegative. CDR3s include the opening cysteine and the closing phenylalanine or tryptophan. D genes are given only for firm matches.

j_gene | v_gene | d_gene | CDR3nt | CDR3aa
TRBJ2-7 | TRBV7-3 | . | TGTGCCAGCAGCGCTCGACAGTTCGAGCAGTACTTC | CASSARQFEQYF
TRBJ1-5 | TRBV7-9 | . | TGTGCCAGCACGGAGCAGGGGACAAACTACCCCCAGCATTTT | CASTEQGTNYPQHF
TRBJ2-4 | TRBV6-5 | TRBD1 | TGTGCCAGCAGTTGGGGACAGGGAGGCATTCAGTACTTC | CASSWGQGGIQYF
TRBJ1-1 | TRBV5-8 | . | TGTGCCAGCAGCTTCCCCGGACGGAGGCCAGAAGCTTTCTTT | CASSFPGRRPEAFF
TRBJ1-2 | TRBV28 | . | TGTGCCAGCAGCGGTAGGGACTCCTTCTATGGCTACACCTTC | CASSGRDSFYGYTF
TRBJ2-1 | TRBV7-3 | TRBD2 | TGTGCTAGCAGCCCCAGGGGCGGGAGGGCTAATGAGCAGTTCTTC | CASSPRGGRANEQFF
TRBJ1-1 | TRBV29-1 | . | TGCAGCGTGGACTTAATCCGGAACACTGAAGCTTTCTTT | CSVDLIRNTEAFF
TRBJ2-7 | TRBV4-1 | TRBD1 | TGCGCCAGCAGCCAGTTCGGGACAGGGGTGGGGGAGCAGTACTTC | CASSQFGTGVGEQYF
TRBJ1-6 | TRBV4-1 | TRBD1 | TGCGCCAGCAGCCCGGACAGGGGGCTGCTCATTAATTCACCCCTCCACTTT | CASSPDRGLLINSPLHF
TRBJ1-1 | TRBV19 | . | TGTGCCAGTGGCCGGGGGGCCGCTAACACTGAAGCTTTCTTT | CASGRGAANTEAFF
TRBJ2-2 | TRBV29-1 | TRBD1 | TGCAGCGTTGACCTGGACAGGTCGAACACCGGGGAGCTGTTTTTT | CSVDLDRSNTGELFF
TRBJ1-2 | TRBV19 | TRBD1 | TGTGCCAGTACTCGACAGGGAATGGCTTCTGGCTACACCTTC | CASTRQGMASGYTF
TRBJ1-3 | TRBV9 | . | TGTGCTAGCAGCGCCCCAACCGGCTCTGGAAACACCATATATTTT | CASSAPTGSGNTIYF
TRBJ2-6 | TRBV6-1 | . | TGTGCCAGCAGCCCAGGGGACTCTGGGGCCAACGTCCTGACTTTC | CASSPGDSGANVLTF
TRBJ1-2 | TRBV7-8 | . | TGTGCCAGCAGCTTAGGCCTAAACTATGGCTACACCTTC | CASSLGLNYGYTF
TRBJ2-7 | TRBV20-1 | . | TGCAGTGCTAGCCCCGGGAGCGAGCAGTACTTC | CSASPGSEQYF
TRBJ2-1 | TRBV7-2 | . | TGTGCCAGCAGCTTAGTTAGGAGCGGTTACAATGAGCAGTTCTTC | CASSLVRSGYNEQFF
TRBJ2-1 | TRBV9 | . | TGTGCCAGCAGCGTAGGGCGGGAAGGCGATGAGCAGTTCTTC | CASSVGREGDEQFF
TRBJ1-2 | TRBV9 | . | TGTGCCAGCAGCGCCACCACAGGGTATGATGGCTACACCTTC | CASSATTGYDGYTF
TRBJ2-1 | TRBV9 | . | TGTGCCAGCAGCGTAGGGCCCGGGGGAGGATACAATGAGCAGTTCTTC | CASSVGPGGGYNEQFF
TRBJ2-3 | TRBV6-6 | TRBD2 | TGTGCCAGCAGTTACTCATTAGCGGGGGGTACAGATACGCAGTATTTT | CASSYSLAGGTDTQYF
TRBJ2-2 | TRBV29-1 | TRBD1 | TGCAGCGCCCAGACAGGGGCGGACACCGGGGAGCTGTTTTTT | CSAQTGADTGELFF
TRBJ2-3 | TRBV4-1 | . | TGCGCCAGCAGCCAACCTTTCCGACGGGAGCCCGGCACAGATACGCAGTATTTT | CASSQPFRREPGTDTQYF
TRBJ2-7 | TRBV13 | TRBD2 | TGTGCCAGCAGCTTAGGGAGCGGGGGCTACGAGCAGTACTTC | CASSLGSGGYEQYF
TRBJ2-1 | TRBV29-1 | TRBD2 | TGCAGCGTTCTAGCGGGGAATGTCGATGAGCAGTTCTTC | CSVLAGNVDEQFF
TRBJ1-6 | TRBV28 | . | TGTGCCAGCAGTCTGCCCCGCCAGGGTATCCTTTATATGAATTCACCCCTCCACTTT | CASSLPRQGILYMNSPLHF
TRBJ2-3 | TRBV5-8 | TRBD1 | TGTGCCAGCAGGGACAGGGGGGCAGATACGCAGTATTTT | CASRDRGADTQYF
TRBJ1-2 | TRBV6-5 | TRBD1 | TGTGCCAGCAAACCCGCAGGGGGTCTCTATGGCTACACCTTC | CASKPAGGLYGYTF
TRBJ2-5 | TRBV9 | TRBD1 | TGTGCCAGCAGCGACTACGGGACAGGGTCCCAGGAGACCCAGTACTTC | CASSDYGTGSQETQYF
TRBJ2-1 | TRBV5-6 | TRBD2 | TGTGCCAGCAGCCAGCGGGACCCCTACAATGAGCAGTTCTTC | CASSQRDPYNEQFF
TRBJ2-3 | TRBV2 | . | TGTGCCAGCACCCCTACCCGGACAGAGAGCACAGATACGCAGTATTTT | CASTPTRTESTDTQYF
TRBJ1-2 | TRBV9 | TRBD1 | TGTGCCAGCAGCGTAGAGGGGACAGGACGCTCAAAAGTCTTC | CASSVEGTGRSKVF
TRBJ1-2 | TRBV7-8 | . | TGTGCCAGCAGCCCCGTCGAGGTTGGCTACACCTTC | CASSPVEVGYTF
TRBJ1-1 | TRBV25-1 | . | TGTGCCAGCAGTGAATACACAGCGAACACTGAAGCTTTCTTT | CASSEYTANTEAFF
TRBJ2-5 | TRBV5-5 | . | TGTGCCAGCAGCTTTGGGACTCCCCAAGAGACCCAGTACTTC | CASSFGTPQETQYF
TRBJ2-1 | TRBV6-5 | TRBD2 | TGTGCCAGCAGTTACTCCCGGGAGGGAAATGAGCAGTTCTTC | CASSYSREGNEQFF
TRBJ1-3 | TRBV28 | TRBD1 | TGTGCCAGCAGCTTTGGACAGGGGGGCTTTGGAAACACCATATATTTT | CASSFGQGGFGNTIYF
TRBJ2-7 | TRBV7-2 | TRBD1 | TGTGCCAGCAGCTTAGTAGACAGGGGAGGCGAGCAGTACTTC | CASSLVDRGGEQYF
TRBJ1-4 | TRBV6-5 | . | TGTGCCAGCGCCCTGACAGGCGCCTCGGGAAAACTGTTTTTT | CASALTGASGKLFF
TRBJ1-3 | TRBV27 | . | TGTGCCAGCAGTTTCCGCTCTGGAAACACCATATATTTT | CASSFRSGNTIYF
TRBJ1-3 | TRBV6-1 | . | TGTGCCAGCAGTATTCAGGGTTCGGACACCATATATTTT | CASSIQGSDTIYF
TRBJ2-4 | TRBV6-5 | . | TGTGCCAGCAGCTCCATAACTGGAAACATTCAGTACTTC | CASSSITGNIQYF
TRBJ2-1 | TRBV25-1 | TRBD2 | TGTGCCAGCAGTAATCTTCAGCGGGAGAATACTAACAATGAGCAGTTCTTC | CASSNLQRENTNNEQFF
TRBJ1-2 | TRBV12-5 | TRBD1 | TGTGCTAGTGGTCTTGACAGGGCCTGGGGCTACACCTTC | CASGLDRAWGYTF
TRBJ1-4 | TRBV28 | . | TGTGCGGGCAGGCGGGGAGAAAAACTGTTTTTT | CAGRRGEKLFF
TRBJ2-7 | TRBV7-2 | TRBD2 | TGTGCCAGCAGCCCATTTAGCGGGAGGACCTACGAGCAGTACTTC | CASSPFSGRTYEQYF
TRBJ2-1 | TRBV7-8 | . | TGTGCCAGCAGCACTCACCCCAATGAGCAGTTCTTC | CASSTHPNEQFF
TRBJ2-4 | TRBV12-1 | . | TGTGCCAGCAGCTCGCCGGCGGGAGGGCTTGGGGCCAAAAACATTCAGTACTTC | CASSSPAGGLGAKNIQYF
TRBJ1-2 | TRBV19 | . | TGTGCCAGTAGTCTCGGGACTGAATATGGCTACACCTTC | CASSLGTEYGYTF
TRBJ1-1 | TRBV29-1 | . | TGCAGCGTTCGTGCGGGGGGAGGGAACACTGAAGCTTTCTTT | CSVRAGGGNTEAFF
TRBJ1-3 | TRBV14 | . | TGTGCCAGCAGCCGGGATCTACAGGGTTCTGGAAACACCATATATTTT | CASSRDLQGSGNTIYF
TRBJ2-7 | TRBV2 | . | TGTGCCAGCAGTGACTCCCCAGGGGCGTCCTACGAGCAGTACTTC | CASSDSPGASYEQYF
TRBJ2-1 | TRBV18 | . | TGTGCCAGCTCACCAGGAATAGCAGGGAATGAGCAGTTCTTC | CASSPGIAGNEQFF
TRBJ1-1 | TRBV6-5 | . | TGTGCCTGCGGGGTGAACACTGAAGCTTTCTTT | CACGVNTEAFF
TRBJ1-3 | TRBV27 | . | TGTGCCAGCAGTTTGACATACCTGAACTCTGGAAACACCATATATTTT | CASSLTYLNSGNTIYF
TRBJ1-1 | TRBV2 | . | TGTGCCAGCAGTCCCTTGCGGGTATCGAACACTGAAGCTTTCTTT | CASSPLRVSNTEAFF